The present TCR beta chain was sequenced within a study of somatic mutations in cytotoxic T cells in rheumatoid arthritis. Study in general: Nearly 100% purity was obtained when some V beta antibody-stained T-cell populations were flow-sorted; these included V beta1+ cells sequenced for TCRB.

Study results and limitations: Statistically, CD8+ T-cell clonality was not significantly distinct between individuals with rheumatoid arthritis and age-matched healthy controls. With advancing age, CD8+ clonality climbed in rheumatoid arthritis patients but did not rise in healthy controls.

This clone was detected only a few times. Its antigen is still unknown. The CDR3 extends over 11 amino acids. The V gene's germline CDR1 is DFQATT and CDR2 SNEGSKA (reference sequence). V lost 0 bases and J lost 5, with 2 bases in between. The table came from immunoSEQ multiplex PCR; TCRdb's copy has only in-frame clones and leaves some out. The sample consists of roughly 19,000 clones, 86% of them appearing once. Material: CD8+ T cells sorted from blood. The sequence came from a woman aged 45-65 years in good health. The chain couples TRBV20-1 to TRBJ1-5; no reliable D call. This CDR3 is CSARDYQPQHF. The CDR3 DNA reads TGCAGTGCTAGAGATTATCAGCCCCAGCATTTT.